These T cell receptor beta chains were read from a single sample in a study of blood T cell repertoires in COVID-19. The table came from immunoSEQ multiplex PCR; TCRdb's copy has only in-frame clones and leaves some out. The sample consists of 90,000 to 120,000 clones, about 90% of them appearing once. Sequenced input: peripheral blood. The receptors derive from a man aged 35 to 55 with active or convalescent COVID-19. CDR3s include the opening cysteine and the closing phenylalanine or tryptophan. Fields, in order: D gene, CDR3 length, V gene, J gene, clone size, CDR3 protein, CDR3 DNA. A D gene is named only where the DNA matches it firmly. The size of a clone is reported for some rows only, either as once, few or many, or as a class for expanded clones.

.	16	TRBV7-9	TRBJ1-4	.	CASSLGLYATNEKLFF	TGTGCCAGCAGCTTAGGACTCTATGCAACTAATGAAAAACTGTTTTTT
TRBD1	15	TRBV27	TRBJ2-2	.	CASSFRGQNTGELFF	TGTGCCAGCAGTTTCAGGGGGCAGAACACCGGGGAGCTGTTTTTT
.	14	TRBV18	TRBJ1-5	.	CASSPKREGQPQHF	TGTGCCAGCTCACCAAAACGAGAAGGACAACCCCAGCATTTT
.	12	TRBV3-1/TRBV3-2	TRBJ2-7	.	CASSSFGGEQYF	TGTGCCAGCAGCAGCTTCGGGGGCGAGCAGTACTTC
TRBD1	15	TRBV19	TRBJ1-1	.	CASSGGQGRDTEAFF	TGTGCCAGTAGTGGAGGACAGGGGAGGGACACTGAAGCTTTCTTT
.	10	TRBV12-3/TRBV12-4	TRBJ1-3	.	CAYGGNTIYF	TGTGCCTACGGGGGAAACACCATATATTTT
.	12	TRBV19	TRBJ1-5	.	CASQGNRQPQHF	TGTGCCAGCCAAGGAAACAGGCAGCCCCAGCATTTT
.	16	TRBV7-8	TRBJ2-1	.	CASIERTFSSYNEQFF	TGTGCCAGCATCGAGAGGACTTTCAGCTCCTACAATGAGCAGTTCTTC
TRBD1	13	TRBV7-3	TRBJ1-2	.	CASSSRTGGGYTF	TGTGCCAGCAGCTCTCGGACAGGGGGCGGCTACACCTTC
TRBD1	14	TRBV6-5	TRBJ1-1	.	CASGLTTGGTEAFF	TGTGCCAGCGGACTTACTACAGGGGGCACTGAAGCTTTCTTT
TRBD1	15	TRBV5-5	TRBJ2-7	once	CASSLHGQGTYEQYF	TGTGCCAGCAGCTTGCACGGACAGGGTACCTACGAGCAGTACTTC
TRBD2	16	TRBV6-5	TRBJ2-1	.	CASSYLPAGAQNEQFF	TGTGCCAGCAGTTACCTGCCGGCGGGAGCTCAAAATGAGCAGTTCTTC
.	15	TRBV10-3	TRBJ1-5	.	CAISESANSNQPQHF	TGTGCCATCAGTGAGTCCGCGAATAGCAATCAGCCCCAGCATTTT
.	14	TRBV15	TRBJ2-7	.	CATSRDDDSYEQYF	TGTGCCACCAGCAGAGATGATGACAGCTACGAGCAGTACTTC
TRBD1	18	TRBV11-2	TRBJ1-3	few	CASSLGVGQVTSGNTIYF	TGTGCCAGCAGCTTAGGGGTGGGACAGGTTACGTCTGGAAACACCATATATTTT
.	16	TRBV7-2	TRBJ1-5	.	CASSGGGLYSNQPQHF	TGTGCCAGCAGTGGGGGGGGCCTCTATAGCAATCAGCCCCAGCATTTT
.	15	TRBV19	TRBJ2-3	.	CASSLADREADTQYF	TGTGCCAGTAGTTTAGCGGATAGGGAGGCAGATACGCAGTATTTT
TRBD1	16	TRBV12-5	TRBJ1-5	.	CASGLLRTGVNQPQHF	TGTGCTAGTGGTTTGCTCCGTACAGGGGTCAATCAGCCCCAGCATTTT
.	18	TRBV28	TRBJ1-4	.	CASSLGSAGSATNEKLFF	TGTGCCAGCAGTTTAGGCAGTGCAGGATCTGCAACTAATGAAAAACTGTTTTTT
.	13	TRBV12-3/TRBV12-4	TRBJ1-1	.	CASREAGKTEAFF	TGTGCCAGCAGGGAAGCGGGGAAAACTGAAGCTTTCTTT
TRBD1	15	TRBV5-1	TRBJ2-7	.	CASSLGDRGFGEQYF	TGCGCCAGCAGCTTGGGTGACAGGGGATTCGGGGAGCAGTACTTC
TRBD2	17	TRBV24-1	TRBJ2-3	once	CATSDLGLAGAGDTQYF	TGTGCCACCAGTGATCTTGGACTAGCGGGAGCGGGGGATACGCAGTATTTT
TRBD1	15	TRBV4-1	TRBJ2-7	.	CASSRQGSGSYEQYF	TGCGCCAGCAGCCGACAGGGAAGCGGATCCTACGAGCAGTACTTC
.	15	TRBV18	TRBJ2-5	.	CASSLAGTPEETQYF	TGTGCCAGCTCCCTCGCCGGGACACCCGAAGAGACCCAGTACTTC
.	15	TRBV27	TRBJ1-5	.	CASSLMGSAGQPQHF	TGTGCCAGCAGTTTAATGGGCAGCGCGGGGCAGCCCCAGCATTTT
.	11	TRBV14	TRBJ2-7	.	CASSQYYEQYF	TGTGCCAGCAGCCAGTACTACGAGCAGTACTTC
TRBD2	16	TRBV25-1	TRBJ2-2	.	CASSDPGGANTGELFF	TGTGCCAGCAGTGATCCCGGGGGGGCGAACACCGGGGAGCTGTTTTTT
.	16	TRBV5-8	TRBJ2-3	.	CASIIGRVSDTDTQYF	TGTGCCAGCATTATCGGGCGGGTATCGGACACAGATACGCAGTATTTT
.	13	TRBV30	TRBJ1-5	.	CAWSQGGNQPQHF	TGTGCCTGGAGTCAAGGAGGCAATCAGCCCCAGCATTTT
TRBD2	14	TRBV24-1	TRBJ2-3	once	CATRSGTNADTQYF	TGTGCCACCAGATCCGGGACTAACGCAGATACGCAGTATTTT
TRBD2	16	TRBV24-1	TRBJ2-1	few	CATSDRGAGVGNEQFF	TGTGCCACCAGTGATAGGGGCGCGGGAGTGGGGAATGAGCAGTTCTTC
.	15	TRBV28	TRBJ1-1	.	CASPIRGGQDTEAFF	TGTGCCAGCCCTATCCGGGGAGGGCAGGACACTGAAGCTTTCTTT
.	16	TRBV28	TRBJ2-1	.	CASLRHGGGGYNEQFF	TGTGCCAGCCTCAGGCATGGTGGGGGAGGCTACAATGAGCAGTTCTTC
TRBD2	18	TRBV15	TRBJ2-1	.	CATSRAPPELAVENEQFF	TGTGCCACCAGCAGAGCCCCCCCAGAGCTAGCGGTCGAAAATGAGCAGTTCTTC
.	14	TRBV19	TRBJ1-1	once	CASSIAQGSASAFF	TGTGCCAGTAGTATTGCTCAGGGGTCCGCCTCCGCTTTCTTT
.	18	TRBV6-4	TRBJ1-1	.	CASSDAGRRMRAYTEAFF	TGTGCCAGCAGTGACGCTGGAAGGCGAATGAGGGCGTACACTGAAGCTTTCTTT
TRBD1	16	TRBV6-5	TRBJ1-2	.	CASSYETGGGSYGYTF	TGTGCCAGCAGTTACGAAACAGGGGGCGGGAGCTATGGCTACACCTTC
TRBD1	13	TRBV6-5	TRBJ1-1	.	CASRNTGGGGAFF	TGTGCCAGCAGAAATACAGGGGGTGGGGGAGCTTTCTTT
.	17	TRBV18	TRBJ1-1	few	CASSPYFTGNADTEAFF	TGTGCCAGCTCACCTTATTTTACGGGGAACGCCGACACTGAAGCTTTCTTT
TRBD2	17	TRBV7-9	TRBJ2-1	.	CASSLGTSRGLDNEQFF	TGTGCCAGCAGCTTGGGGACTAGTAGGGGGTTGGACAATGAGCAGTTCTTC
.	15	TRBV15	TRBJ2-2	.	CATSRDQTNGGELFF	TGTGCCACCAGCAGAGATCAAACTAACGGCGGGGAGCTGTTTTTT
.	13	TRBV10-3	TRBJ1-2	.	CAVQGRFNYGYTF	TGTGCCGTCCAGGGCCGTTTTAACTATGGCTACACCTTC
TRBD1	13	TRBV10-3	TRBJ1-1	.	CATRDRADTEAFF	TGTGCCACGCGGGACAGGGCCGACACTGAAGCTTTCTTT
TRBD2	16	TRBV7-2	TRBJ2-7	.	CASRPPGLAGVGEQYF	TGTGCCAGCAGGCCCCCGGGACTAGCGGGAGTAGGGGAGCAGTACTTC
TRBD2	14	TRBV7-9	TRBJ2-1	.	CASSFGGGRVEQFF	TGTGCCAGCAGCTTTGGTGGCGGGAGGGTTGAGCAGTTCTTC